This record covers a single T cell receptor beta chain. This entry is derived from a study of blood T cell repertoires in COVID-19. Overall study: Sites in the United States, Italy and Spain provided acute and convalescent COVID-19 samples. The analysed material was cDNA or gDNA that came from T cells, B-cell-depleted T cells, or PBMCs.

Study processing details: The assay estimated nucleated cells by amplifying reference gene primers. Clones were read by immunoSEQ multiplex PCR, and TCRdb kept only the in-frame ones, dropping some. Clone size and the V and J calls come from that table; the DNA yielded D and trimming. The sample lists 200,000 to 250,000 clones, around 84% occurring once. The germline V gene encodes CDR1 KGHSH and CDR2 LQKENI. This CDR3 region has 17 residues. V lost 3 bases, J lost 4 bases, and 11 bases stayed unmatched. The rearrangement uses TRBV18 and TRBJ1-3; 8 bases align to TRBD1. The specimen sequenced was peripheral blood. The source is a woman aged 55-69 years who had recovered from COVID-19. CDR3 amino acids: CASSPLSPGTGGNTIYF. CDR3 nucleotide sequence: TGTGCCAGCTCACCTTTATCGCCCGGGACAGGAGGAAACACCATATATTTT.